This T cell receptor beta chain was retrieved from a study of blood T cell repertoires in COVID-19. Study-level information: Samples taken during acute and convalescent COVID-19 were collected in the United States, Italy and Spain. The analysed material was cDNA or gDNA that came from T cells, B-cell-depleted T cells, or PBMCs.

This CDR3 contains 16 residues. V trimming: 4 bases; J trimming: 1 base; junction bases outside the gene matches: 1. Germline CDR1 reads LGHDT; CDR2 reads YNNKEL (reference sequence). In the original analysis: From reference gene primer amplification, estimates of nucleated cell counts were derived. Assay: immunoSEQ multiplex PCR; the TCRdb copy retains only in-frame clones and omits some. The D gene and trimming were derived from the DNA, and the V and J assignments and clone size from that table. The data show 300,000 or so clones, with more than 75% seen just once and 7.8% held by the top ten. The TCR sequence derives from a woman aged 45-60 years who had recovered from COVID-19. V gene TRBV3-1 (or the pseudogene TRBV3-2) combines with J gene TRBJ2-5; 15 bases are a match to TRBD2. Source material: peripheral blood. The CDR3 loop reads CASSPGLAGGQETQYF. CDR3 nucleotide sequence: TGTGCCAGCAGCCCGGGACTAGCGGGAGGCCAAGAGACCCAGTACTTC.